This T cell receptor beta chain was documented in a study of T cells in women clearing cervical HPV infection. Study summary: Cases were women with histologically confirmed HPV16-related CIN3 or worse, including a couple of invasive cancers. Study results and limitations: Repertoire richness, not evenness, was significantly elevated in CIN3+ cases versus controls.

Germline V lookup: CDR1 LNHDA, CDR2 SQIVND (reference sequence). Trimming pared 7 bases from V and 0 bases from J, leaving 19 bases between. This CDR3 has 18 residues. In the case of this clone: Its antigen remains unknown. The read terminates 3 residues before the CDR3 end, so the remaining end is supplied by the germline J gene.

Using immunoSEQ multiplex PCR, the repertoire was profiled, and TCRdb retains in-frame clones only, with some absent. This sample's clone table lists roughly 22,000 clones. Sequencing was performed on blood buffy coat. This sequence originates from a woman aged 18-70 years with a cervical HPV16 infection that either progressed to CIN3+ or cleared (not recorded which). The chain couples TRBV19 to TRBJ2-6; a weak D match, TRBD1 (5 bases). The part of the CDR3 DNA that was read is TGTGCCAGTAACTTTCTGCCGGACACCCGCTCTGGGGCCAACGTC. Protein sequence: CASNFLPDTRSGANV. From start to end, the CDR3 is CASNFLPDTRSGANVLTF.